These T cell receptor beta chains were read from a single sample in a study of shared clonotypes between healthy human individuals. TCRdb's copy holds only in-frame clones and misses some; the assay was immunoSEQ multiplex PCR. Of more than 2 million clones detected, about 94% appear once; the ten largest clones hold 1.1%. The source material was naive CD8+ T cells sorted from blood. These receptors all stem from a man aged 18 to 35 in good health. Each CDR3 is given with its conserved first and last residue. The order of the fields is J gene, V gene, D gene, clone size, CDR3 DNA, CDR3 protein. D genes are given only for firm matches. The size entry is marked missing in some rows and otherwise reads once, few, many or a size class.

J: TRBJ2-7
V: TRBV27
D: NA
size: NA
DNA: TGTGCCAGCAGTTTCGATTCCTCCTACGAGCAGTACTTC
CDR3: CASSFDSSYEQYF

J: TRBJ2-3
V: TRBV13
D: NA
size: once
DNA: TGTGCCAGCACCGGAGGGAACACAGATACGCAGTATTTT
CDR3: CASTGGNTDTQYF

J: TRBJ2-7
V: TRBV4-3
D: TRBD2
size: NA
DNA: TGCGCCAGCAGCCAAGACCTACTGTCACGGGAGGCTTCGGACTACGAGCAGTACTTC
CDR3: CASSQDLLSREASDYEQYF

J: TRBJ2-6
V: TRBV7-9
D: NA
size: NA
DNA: TGTGCCAGCAGCTTATCGATAGGGACTGGGGACTCTGGGGCCAACGTCCTGACTTTC
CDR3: CASSLSIGTGDSGANVLTF

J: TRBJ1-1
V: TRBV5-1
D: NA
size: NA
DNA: TGCGCCAGCAGCTCCCCTGGGGACGGAATGAACACTGAAGCTTTCTTT
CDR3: CASSSPGDGMNTEAFF

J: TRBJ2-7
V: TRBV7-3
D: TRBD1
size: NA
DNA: TGTGCCAGCAGCCCGGGACAGGGATACGAGCAGTACTTC
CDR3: CASSPGQGYEQYF

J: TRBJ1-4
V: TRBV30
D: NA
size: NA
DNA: TGTGCCTGGAGTGTACCCAGCTCGGATGAAAAACTGTTTTTT
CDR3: CAWSVPSSDEKLFF

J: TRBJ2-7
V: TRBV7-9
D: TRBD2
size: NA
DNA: TGTGCCTCGTCACGGACTAGCGAGTACGAGCAGTACTTC
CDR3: CASSRTSEYEQYF

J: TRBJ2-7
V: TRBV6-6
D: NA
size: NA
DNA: TGTGCCAGCAGCCCCGTTGGAGTCGGGGAAATGTACGAGCAGTACTTC
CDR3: CASSPVGVGEMYEQYF

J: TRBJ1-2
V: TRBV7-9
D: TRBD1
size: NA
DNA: TGTGCCAGCAGCTTAGGATTTCAGGACAGGCCTAACTATGGCTACACCTTC
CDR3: CASSLGFQDRPNYGYTF

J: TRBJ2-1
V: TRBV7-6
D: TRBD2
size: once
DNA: TGTGCCAGCAGCCCTAGCGGGGGGACCTACAATGAGCAGTTCTTC
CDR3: CASSPSGGTYNEQFF

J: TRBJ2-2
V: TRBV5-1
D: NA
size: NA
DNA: TGCGCCAGCAGCTTTTTTGGAGGCACCGGGGAGCTGTTTTTT
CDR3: CASSFFGGTGELFF

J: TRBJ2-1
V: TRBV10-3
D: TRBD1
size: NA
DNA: TGTGCCATCAGTGAGCGGGGACAGCACCTGAAGCCCGACAATGAGCAGTTCTTC
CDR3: CAISERGQHLKPDNEQFF

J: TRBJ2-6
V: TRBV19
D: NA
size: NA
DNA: TGTGCCAGTAGTATAGATCCCTTTGGGGCCAACGTCCTGACTTTC
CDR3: CASSIDPFGANVLTF